The 31 T cell receptor beta chains given below trace back to one sample, sequenced in a study of blood T cell repertoires in COVID-19. The table came from immunoSEQ multiplex PCR; TCRdb's copy has only in-frame clones and leaves some out. The sample records approximately 290,000 clones, about 85% being singletons. The sequencing sample was made of peripheral blood. The receptor set was obtained from a human donor with COVID-19, enrolled during active disease. The donor label of this sample is uncertain.

This chain uses TRBV15 with TRBJ2-7; TRBD1 matches at 7 bases. V was pared by 11 bases and J by 3 bases, with 13 bases of the junction left unmatched. The germline V gene encodes CDR1 LNHNV and CDR2 YYDKDF (reference sequence). The CDR3 is 14 amino acids. The CDR3 coding sequence is TGTGCCTTAACAAGGGGGCCAGAACTCTACGAGCAGTACTTC. This gives the protein CALTRGPELYEQYF.

This clone has a count of ten or more. This chain links TRBV15 with TRBJ1-2; 7 bases line up with TRBD1. The germline V gene encodes CDR1 LNHNV and CDR2 YYDKDF (reference sequence). The CDR3 length is 16 residues. V trimming: 0 bases; J trimming: 7 bases; junction bases outside the gene matches: 11. The CDR3 coding sequence is TGTGCCACCAGCAGAGATTGGGGACAGTCCGCTCGTGGCTACACCTTC. This codes for CATSRDWGQSARGYTF.

J is TRBJ2-1 and V is TRBV4-2, with 8 bases lining up with TRBD2. Losses at the gene ends were 0 bases for V and 7 bases for J; bases not matched to a gene: 5. This CDR3 comprises 15 residues. Germline V gene data show CDR1 as LGHNA and CDR2 as YNFKEQ. For the CDR3, the DNA is TGTGCCAGCAGCCAAGAGCCGGGACTAGATAATGAGCAGTTCTTC. It is translated as CASSQEPGLDNEQFF.

V gene TRBV19 combines with J gene TRBJ1-4; no reliable D call. Trimming left V 1 base short and J 4 bases short, with 13 bases between. Germline values: CDR1 LNHDA, CDR2 SQIVND (reference sequence). The CDR3 covers 16 residues. The CDR3 nucleotides are TGTGCCAGTAGTATAGGTGGGCAGCACCTTAATGAAAAACTGTTTTTT. It specifies CASSIGGQHLNEKLFF. Drawing the rest from reference TRBV19 and TRBJ1-4, the complete variable domain is DGGITQSPKYLFRKEGQNVTLSCEQNLNHDAMYWYRQDPGQGLRLIYYSQIVNDFQKGDIAEGYSVSREKKESFPLTVTSAQKNPTAFYLCASSIGGQHLNEKLFFGSGTQLSVL.

This clone was counted once. The genes are TRBV6-5 and TRBJ2-1, with D possibly TRBD1 on 5 matching bases. CDR1 MNHEY and CDR2 SVGAGI come from the germline V gene. The CDR3 totals 16 residues. Trimming took off 4 bases at V and 3 bases at J, with 16 bases between the two ends. For the CDR3, the DNA is TGTGCCAGCAGTTCCGTGTTCCAGGGCCTCTACAATGAGCAGTTCTTC. Its protein is CASSSVFQGLYNEQFF.

This sequence joins TRBV7-9 and TRBJ1-1; D is uncertain. This CDR3 region has 15 residues. Germline CDR1 and CDR2: SEHNR and FQNEAQ (reference sequence). Trimming took 1 base from V and 3 from J, leaving 12 bases between them. This chain's CDR3 is CASSLDGRRDTEAFF. CDR3 DNA sequence: TGTGCCAGCAGCTTAGACGGCCGGAGGGACACTGAAGCTTTCTTT.

The rearrangement links TRBV11-2 to TRBJ1-1, with TRBD1 matching 12 bases. CDR3 length equals 16 residues. V lost 7 bases, J lost 6 bases, and 12 bases stayed unmatched. Germline V lookup: CDR1 SGHAT, CDR2 FQNNGV. The DNA of the CDR3 is TGTGCCAGCATCCCTCTGACGGGGACAGGGGGCGCTGAAGCTTTCTTT. Protein sequence: CASIPLTGTGGAEAFF.

The V and J genes are TRBV4-1 and TRBJ2-3; 10 positions agree with TRBD1. The V gene's germline CDR1 is MGHRA and CDR2 YSYEKL. V lost 1 base and J lost 4; bases outside the gene matches: 5. This CDR3 comprises 16 residues. DNA for the CDR3: TGCGCCAGCAGCCAAGGGGGGGACAGGGGCTCAGATACGCAGTATTTT. Protein product: CASSQGGDRGSDTQYF.

This clone was counted only a few times. This rearrangement joins TRBV19 to TRBJ1-4; weak D call: TRBD1 (5 bases). V lost 9 bases, J lost 8 bases, and 16 bases lay in between. The CDR3 runs to 13 residues. Germline CDR1 is LNHDA and CDR2 is SQIVND (reference sequence). This chain's CDR3 is CASGDSLGEKLFF. CDR3 bases: TGTGCCAGCGGAGACAGTTTGGGAGAAAAACTGTTTTTT.

The genes are TRBV7-2 and TRBJ2-7; the D gene is possibly TRBD1 (6 bases). The ends were cut back, 5 bases at V and 5 bases at J, with 16 bases in the middle. The CDR3 extends over 14 amino acids. Germline values: CDR1 SGHTA, CDR2 FQGNSA. In DNA form, the CDR3 reads TGTGCCAGCAGCCCGAACAGGGTCAGCCACGAGCAGTACTTC. Translation: CASSPNRVSHEQYF.

CDR3 nucleotide sequence: TGCAGCGTTGAAGCTCCCACAGGGGATCCCTACGAGCAGTACTTC. The encoded protein is CSVEAPTGDPYEQYF. This chain joins TRBV29-1 and TRBJ2-7, with 7 bases aligning to TRBD1. Per germline, CDR1 SQVTM and CDR2 ANQGSEA. The V gene end was trimmed by 1 base and the J gene end by 2 bases; junction bases not matched to a gene: 8. The CDR3 covers 15 residues.

The CDR3 DNA follows: TGTGCCAGCAGCTTAGTTCGGAGCGGGCGGACCCAAGAGACCCAGTACTTC. It is translated as CASSLVRSGRTQETQYF. The V gene is TRBV7-9, the J gene TRBJ2-5; weak D call: TRBD2 (6 bases). This CDR3 is 17 amino acids long. Germline-derived CDR1 and CDR2 are SEHNR and FQNEAQ (reference sequence). Trimming stripped 1 base from V and 1 base from J, with 16 bases between.

J is TRBJ1-1 and V is TRBV6-1; D perhaps matches TRBD1 (5 bases). From germline, CDR1 is MNHNS and CDR2 SASEGT. The CDR3 has 15 residues. V shed 3 bases and J shed 0 bases, with 11 bases lying between them. The CDR3 DNA reads as TGTGCCAGCAGTGAGGAGGGGAGGGTGAACACTGAAGCTTTCTTT. This gives the protein CASSEEGRVNTEAFF.

As regards this clone: The identical CDR3 is also encoded by other nucleotide sequences in the sample. The V call is TRBV7-9, the J call TRBJ1-2; tentative D call: TRBD1 (6 bases). This CDR3 has 14 amino acids. Germline V gene data show CDR1 as SEHNR and CDR2 as FQNEAQ (reference sequence). The V and J ends lost 4 bases and 2 bases respectively, with 11 bases between them. The CDR3, as DNA: TGTGCCAGCAGCTCCTTGACAGGCAACTATGGCTACACCTTC. Translating gives CASSSLTGNYGYTF. Together with reference TRBV7-9 and TRBJ1-2, the CDR3 gives the full variable domain: DTGVSQNPRHKITKRGQNVTFRCDPISEHNRLYWYRQTLGQGPEFLTYFQNEAQLEKSRLLSDRFSAERPKGSFSTLEIQRTEQGDSAMYLCASSSLTGNYGYTFGSGTRLTVV.

The rearrangement joins TRBV6-2 or TRBV6-3 to TRBJ1-5, with 10 bases matching TRBD1. The CDR3 is 18 amino acids. Germline CDR1 is MNHEY and CDR2 is SVGEGT. With V trimmed by 5 bases and J by 2 bases, 12 bases remained unmatched. CDR3 region: CASSKETGGRVGNQPQHF. The CDR3, as DNA: TGTGCCAGCAGTAAAGAGACAGGGGGCCGTGTCGGCAATCAGCCCCAGCATTTT.

The V gene is TRBV19, the J gene TRBJ1-5; 8 bases line up with TRBD1. The CDR3 length is 18 residues. V shed 6 bases and J 3 bases; nucleotides not matched to a gene: 16. Per the germline V gene, CDR1 is LNHDA and CDR2 is SQIVND (reference sequence). The CDR3 spells CASRALRTGKTHNQPQHF. In DNA form, the CDR3 reads TGTGCCAGTAGGGCCCTGAGGACAGGGAAAACGCACAATCAGCCCCAGCATTTT.

This rearrangement joins TRBV5-1 to TRBJ2-1, with unresolved D. The CDR3 sequence is 15 residues long. V was pared by 0 bases and J by 2 bases, with 9 bases between. Germline V gives CDR1 SGHRS, CDR2 YFSETQ. CDR3 amino acids: CASSLVANPYNEQFF. DNA of the CDR3: TGCGCCAGCAGCTTGGTCGCGAATCCCTACAATGAGCAGTTCTTC.

The chain is built from TRBV11-3 and TRBJ2-3, with 10 positions matching TRBD2. Trimming cost V 2 bases and J 3 bases; bases outside gene matches: 11. The CDR3 is made up of 18 amino acids. From germline, CDR1 is SGHNT and CDR2 YENEEA. CDR3 amino acids: CASSLREGAGGPTDTQYF. DNA for the CDR3: TGTGCCAGCAGCTTAAGAGAGGGAGCGGGAGGGCCGACAGATACGCAGTATTTT.

The chain carries TRBV2 and TRBJ2-1; TRBD2 agrees at 8 bases. CDR3 length: 13 amino acids. Losses at the gene ends were 8 bases for V and 8 bases for J; bases not matched to a gene: 8. Germline lookup yields CDR1 SNHLY and CDR2 FYNNEI. The DNA for the CDR3 is TGTGCCAGCGCGGGACTAGTATGGCATGAGCAGTTCTTC. Protein: CASAGLVWHEQFF.

The V and J genes are TRBV7-8 and TRBJ1-5, with a possible D match to TRBD1 (6 bases). Germline loops: CDR1 SGHVS, CDR2 FQNEAQ. The germline V and J ends were trimmed by 5 bases and 5 bases, with 13 bases remaining between them. The CDR3 runs to 14 residues. The CDR3 sequence is CASSQDRIYQPQHF. For the CDR3, the DNA is TGTGCCAGCAGCCAAGACAGGATTTATCAGCCCCAGCATTTT.

This chain connects TRBV19 to TRBJ1-5; 7 bases fit TRBD1. Germline CDR1 is LNHDA and CDR2 is SQIVND (reference sequence). The CDR3 has 16 amino acids. V gave up 9 bases and J gave up 5 bases; unmatched junction bases: 16. CDR3 in DNA: TGTGCCAGGAACGGGACAGCATTCAGAGGGGATCAGCCCCAGCATTTT. This sequence encodes CARNGTAFRGDQPQHF.

About this clone: Other DNA sequences in the same sample also yield this CDR3. J is TRBJ1-5 and V is TRBV18, with 7 bases that match TRBD1. The CDR3 is made up of 14 amino acids. V was pared by 3 bases and J by 2 bases, with 1 base of the junction left unmatched. CDR1 and CDR2 (germline): KGHSH, LQKENI. CDR3 protein: CASSPGQGNQPQHF. DNA for the CDR3: TGTGCCAGCTCACCCGGACAGGGCAATCAGCCCCAGCATTTT.

The chain uses TRBV5-6 and TRBJ1-1; weak D call: TRBD1 (6 bases). Germline lookup yields CDR1 SGHDT and CDR2 YYEEEE. This CDR3 spans 17 amino acids. V gave up 0 bases and J gave up 5 bases, with 20 bases separating them. CDR3 sequence: CASSLAWAGALRTEAFF. CDR3 bases: TGTGCCAGCAGCTTGGCCTGGGCAGGGGCGCTAAGAACTGAAGCTTTCTTT.

The genes are TRBV29-1 and TRBJ2-5; 9 bases map to TRBD1. Germline trimming cut 7 bases from V and 3 bases from J; bases unmatched to any gene: 6. This CDR3 has 13 residues. Germline assignment: CDR1 SQVTM and CDR2 ANQGSEA. The CDR3 loop reads CSATRTGEETQYF. The CDR3 nucleotides read TGCAGCGCCACCCGGACAGGGGAAGAGACCCAGTACTTC.

This clone was picked up one time. V and J are TRBV7-2 and TRBJ2-1, with D possibly being TRBD2 (5 bases). The CDR3 runs to 15 residues. With 5 bases removed from V and 5 bases from J, the gap between germline ends came to 16 bases. Looked up from germline, CDR1 is SGHTA and CDR2 is FQGNSA. This chain's CDR3 is CASSINPDLNNEQFF. In DNA, the CDR3 is TGTGCCAGCAGCATCAATCCGGACTTAAACAATGAGCAGTTCTTC.

This chain joins TRBV19 and TRBJ2-2, with 8 positions matching TRBD2. The CDR3 loop spans 15 amino acids. Unmatched junction bases numbered 1, after V lost 3 bases and J lost 1 base. Germline CDR1 and CDR2: LNHDA and SQIVND (reference sequence). The CDR3 DNA reads as TGTGCCAGTAGTATTCTAGCGGGGAACACCGGGGAGCTGTTTTTT. Its translation: CASSILAGNTGELFF.

This clone appeared a single time. The chain uses TRBV19 and TRBJ2-2; tentatively, D is TRBD2 (7 bases). The CDR3 has 14 residues. V dropped 8 bases and J dropped 2 bases, with 12 bases sitting between them. CDR1 is LNHDA and CDR2 is SQIVND in the germline V gene (reference sequence). CDR3 residues: CASRWGGNTGELFF. The CDR3 DNA sequence: TGTGCCAGTCGCTGGGGGGGCAACACCGGGGAGCTGTTTTTT.

The V gene is TRBV5-5, the J gene TRBJ2-2; 7 bases agree with TRBD2. V lost 1 base, J lost 2 bases, and 5 bases stayed unmatched. Germline CDR1 and CDR2: SGHKS and YYEKEE (reference sequence). There are 16 residues in the CDR3. The CDR3 DNA follows: TGTGCCAGCAGCTTGACGGGGGGAGCTAACACCGGGGAGCTGTTTTTT. Residues: CASSLTGGANTGELFF.

The rearrangement joins TRBV4-2 to TRBJ2-5; a possible D gene is TRBD1 (5 bases). V was shortened by 2 bases and J by 3 bases, with 7 bases between the two germline ends. CDR3 length equals 13 residues. Germline V gene sequence: CDR1 LGHNA, CDR2 YNFKEQ. Written as DNA, the CDR3 is TGTGCCAGCAGCCAACAGGGAAAAGAGACCCAGTACTTC. It translates to CASSQQGKETQYF.

The V and J genes are TRBV2 and TRBJ1-6; no clear D gene. Trimming took off 3 bases at V and 10 bases at J, with 19 bases between the two ends. CDR1 and CDR2 from the germline V gene are SNHLY and FYNNEI. The CDR3 is 16 residues long. CDR3 residues: CASSEFAHPVGSPLHF. The CDR3 DNA is TGTGCCAGCAGTGAGTTTGCACACCCGGTGGGCTCACCCCTCCACTTT. Supplemented by reference TRBV2 and TRBJ1-6, the full variable domain reads EPEVTQTPSHQVTQMGQEVILRCVPISNHLYFYWYRQILGQKVEFLVSFYNNEISEKSEIFDDQFSVERPDGSNFTLKIRSTKLEDSAMYFCASSEFAHPVGSPLHFGNGTRLTVT.

This clone was counted a few times. The V and J genes are TRBV25-1 and TRBJ1-5; D is unresolved. CDR1 is MGHDK and CDR2 is SYGVNS in the germline V gene. The CDR3 totals 14 residues. The V gene lost 6 bases and the J gene lost 4 bases, with 13 bases spanning the gap. CDR3 DNA: TGTGCCAGCAGCAAAATGGACTGGAATCAGCCCCAGCATTTT. Its protein product is CASSKMDWNQPQHF.